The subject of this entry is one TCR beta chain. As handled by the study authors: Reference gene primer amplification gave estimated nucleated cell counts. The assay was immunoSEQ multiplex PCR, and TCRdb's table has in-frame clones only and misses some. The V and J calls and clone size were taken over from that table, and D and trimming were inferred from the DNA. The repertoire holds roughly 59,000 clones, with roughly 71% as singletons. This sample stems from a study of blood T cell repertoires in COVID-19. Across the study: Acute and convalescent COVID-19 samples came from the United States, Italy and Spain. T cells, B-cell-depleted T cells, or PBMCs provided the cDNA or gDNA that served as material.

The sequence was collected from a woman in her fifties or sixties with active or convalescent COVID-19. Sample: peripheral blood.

The DNA for the CDR3 is TGTGCCACCGACTCGGGACTAGCGAGCACAGATACGCAGTATTTT. Amino acid sequence: CATDSGLASTDTQYF. The V call is TRBV24-1, the J call TRBJ2-3; TRBD2 aligns across 10 bases. The germline V gene has CDR1 KGHDR and CDR2 SFDVKD. V lost 9 bases and J lost 0; bases outside the gene matches: 5. CDR3 length: 15 residues.